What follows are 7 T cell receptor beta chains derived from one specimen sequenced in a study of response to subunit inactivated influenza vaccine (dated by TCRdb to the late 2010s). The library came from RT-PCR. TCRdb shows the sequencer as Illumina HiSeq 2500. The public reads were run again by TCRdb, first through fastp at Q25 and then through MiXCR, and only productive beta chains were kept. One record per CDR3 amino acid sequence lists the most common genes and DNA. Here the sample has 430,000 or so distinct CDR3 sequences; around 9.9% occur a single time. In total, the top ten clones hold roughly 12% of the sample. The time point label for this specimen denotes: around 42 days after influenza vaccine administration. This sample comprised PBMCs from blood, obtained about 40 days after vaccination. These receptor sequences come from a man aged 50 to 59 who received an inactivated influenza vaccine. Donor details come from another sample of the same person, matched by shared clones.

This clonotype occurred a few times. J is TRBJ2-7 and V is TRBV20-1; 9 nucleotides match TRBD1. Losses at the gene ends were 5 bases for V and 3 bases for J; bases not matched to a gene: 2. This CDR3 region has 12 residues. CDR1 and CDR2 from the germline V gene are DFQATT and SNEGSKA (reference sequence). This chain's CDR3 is CSAAGQGYEQYF. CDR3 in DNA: TGCAGTGCTGCGGGACAGGGCTACGAGCAGTACTTC.

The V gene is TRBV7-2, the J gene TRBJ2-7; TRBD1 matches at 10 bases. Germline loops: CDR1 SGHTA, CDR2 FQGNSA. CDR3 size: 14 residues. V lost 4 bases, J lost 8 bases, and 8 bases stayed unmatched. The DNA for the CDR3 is TGTGCCAGCAGCTCCCGACAGGGGGCCCCCAAGCAGTACTTC. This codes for CASSSRQGAPKQYF. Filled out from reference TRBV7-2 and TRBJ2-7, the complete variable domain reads GAGVSQSPSNKVTEKGKDVELRCDPISGHTALYWYRQSLGQGLEFLIYFQGNSAPDKSGLPSDRFSAERTGGSVSTLTIQRTQQEDSAVYLCASSSRQGAPKQYFGPGTRLTVT.

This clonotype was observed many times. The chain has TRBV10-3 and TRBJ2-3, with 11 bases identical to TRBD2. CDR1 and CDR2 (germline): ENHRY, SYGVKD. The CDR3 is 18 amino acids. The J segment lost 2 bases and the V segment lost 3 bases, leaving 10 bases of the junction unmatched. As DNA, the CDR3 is TGTGCCATCAGTGACCCGTTACTAGCGGGGGCCCTCACAGATACGCAGTATTTT. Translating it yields CAISDPLLAGALTDTQYF.

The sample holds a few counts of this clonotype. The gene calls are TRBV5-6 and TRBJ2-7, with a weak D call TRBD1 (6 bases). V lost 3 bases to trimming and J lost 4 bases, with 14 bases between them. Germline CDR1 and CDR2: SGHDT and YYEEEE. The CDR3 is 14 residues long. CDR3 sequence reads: CASSSWTEEYEQYF. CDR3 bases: TGTGCCAGCAGCTCCTGGACAGAAGAGTACGAGCAGTACTTC.

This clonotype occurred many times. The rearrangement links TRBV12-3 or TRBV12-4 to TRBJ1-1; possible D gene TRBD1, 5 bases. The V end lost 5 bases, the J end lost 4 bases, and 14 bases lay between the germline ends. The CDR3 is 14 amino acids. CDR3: CASSRWGGTTEAFF. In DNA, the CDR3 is TGTGCCAGCAGTCGTTGGGGGGGGACCACTGAAGCTTTCTTT.

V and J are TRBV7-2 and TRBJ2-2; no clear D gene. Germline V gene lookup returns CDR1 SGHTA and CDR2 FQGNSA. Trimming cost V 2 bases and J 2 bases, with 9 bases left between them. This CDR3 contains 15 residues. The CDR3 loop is CASSLSALNTGELFF. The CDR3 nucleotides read TGTGCCAGCAGCTTATCGGCCCTAAACACCGGGGAGCTGTTTTTT.

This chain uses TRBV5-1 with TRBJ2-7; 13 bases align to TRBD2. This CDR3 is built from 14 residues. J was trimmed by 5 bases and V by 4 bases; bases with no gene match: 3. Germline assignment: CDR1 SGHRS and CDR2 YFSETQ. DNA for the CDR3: TGCGCCAGCAGCCGCGGACTAGCGGGGGACGAGCAGTACTTC. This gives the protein CASSRGLAGDEQYF.